This TCR beta chain was captured by sequencing in a study of T cell repertoires in cytomegalovirus infection (dated by TCRdb to the late 2010s). With respect to the entire study: Peptide stimulations targeted recently identified HLA-C-restricted CMV epitopes, whose presentation resists viral immunomodulation, together with well-studied HLA-B-restricted epitopes. Because public TCR beta signatures pointed to carriage of CMV infection together with the matching HLA type, the HLA type of each donor mattered for the analysis. Points the paper makes about the study in general: The ex vivo response was dominated by HLA-C-restricted CMV-specific TCR beta clonotypes, and the single most frequent clonotype in two of eight donors was supplied by these HLA-C-restricted clonotypes. Cumulative frequency of public TCR beta family members discriminated carriers of CMV infection plus the relevant HLA type in this cohort and an independent approximately 370-donor cohort.

CDR1 SGHKS and CDR2 YYEKEE were looked up in the germline V gene (reference sequence). Trimming leaves V shorter by 3 bases and J shorter by 2 bases, with the junction holding 13 bases beyond the gene matches. The CDR3, cysteine through phenylalanine, is 18 amino acids long. CDR3 DNA only is kept here, 54 bases in frame from base 1. In light of the paper, this sample's treatment or condition label describes: in vitro stimulation with specific CMV peptide epitopes to enrich CMV-specific T cells. TCRdb records Illumina HiSeq 1500 as the sequencer. The raw public reads went through TCRdb reprocessing: fastp at Q25, MiXCR clone calling, in-frame beta chains kept. Identical CDR3 protein sequences are pooled into one entry, listed with their most common genes and DNA. In all, the sample holds around 430,000 distinct CDR3 sequences, and approximately 46% of those were seen once. The ten biggest clones cover roughly two fifths of the sample.

A word on this clonotype: The antigen it binds to is not known. No quality values exist for individual bases; no much larger clone is one base distant.

The V gene is TRBV5-5 and the J gene is TRBJ2-1; 8 central nucleotides agree with TRBD1. The TCR originated in a human donor in good health (CMV status not recorded). Some clones in this sample may be carry-over from other donors' samples. Sequenced here: cultured PBMCs, sampled from culture after CMV antigen stimulation. The CDR3 in this case is CASSSSPQGRGPYNEQFF. The DNA sequence is given as TGTGCCAGCAGCTCCAGTCCCCAGGGCAGGGGGCCCTACAATGAGCAGTTCTTC.